One sample yielded the 32 T cell receptor beta chains listed below, sequenced in a study of CD8 T cells in ankylosing spondylitis (TCRdb year 2017). Library prep was done by 5' RACE. The sample was run on an Illumina HiSeq 2500. TCRdb cleaned the public reads at Q25 with fastp, built clones with MiXCR and kept in-frame beta chains. Rows are combined by CDR3 protein, so each entry shows the most common genes and DNA. This sample holds 80,000 to 100,000 distinct CDR3 sequences; about 8.6% were observed only once. Of the sample, 9.9% falls within the top ten clones. Sequencing was done on a sample of blood, either unsorted or a sorted T cell fraction (not recorded which). The origin of the receptors is a male donor with ankylosing spondylitis or in good health (not recorded which).

This clonotype was observed at least ten times. This chain uses TRBV6-2 or TRBV6-3 with TRBJ2-5; D not resolved. V gave up 7 bases and J gave up 3 bases, with 9 bases separating them. This CDR3 has 12 residues. Germline V gives CDR1 MNHEY, CDR2 SVGEGT. CDR3 in DNA: TGTGCCAGCAAGAGTGGAGAAGAGACCCAGTACTTC. Amino acids: CASKSGEETQYF.

The V and J genes are TRBV18 and TRBJ1-1, with TRBD1 matching over 11 bases. CDR3 size: 15 residues. From germline, CDR1 is KGHSH and CDR2 LQKENI. V was pared by 3 bases and J by 1 base, with 1 base of the junction left unmatched. The CDR3 spells CASSPGQGANTEAFF. In DNA, the CDR3 is TGTGCCAGCTCACCTGGACAGGGGGCGAACACTGAAGCTTTCTTT.

This clonotype was picked up many times. V gene TRBV11-2 combines with J gene TRBJ2-3; 10 bases match TRBD2. The CDR3 is made up of 19 amino acids. Germline V gene data show CDR1 as SGHAT and CDR2 as FQNNGV. V lost 3 bases, J lost 0 bases, and 12 bases stayed unmatched. DNA for the CDR3: TGTGCCAGCAGCTTGATTGGCCAGCGGGGGGGCCCCAGCACAGATACGCAGTATTTT. It specifies CASSLIGQRGGPSTDTQYF. Looking up the rest from reference TRBV11-2 and TRBJ2-3 gives the full variable domain: EAGVAQSPRYKIIEKRQSVAFWCNPISGHATLYWYQQILGQGPKLLIQFQNNGVVDDSQLPKDRFSAERLKGVDSTLKIQPAKLEDSAVYLCASSLIGQRGGPSTDTQYFGPGTRLTVL.

At least ten counts were recorded for this clonotype. The rearrangement joins TRBV6-1 to TRBJ2-1, with TRBD2 matching over 9 bases. Trimming cost V 6 bases and J 6 bases; bases outside gene matches: 12. The CDR3 length is 16 residues. Germline V CDR1 and CDR2: MNHNS, SASEGT. CDR3: CASREGPGTSSNEQFF. The CDR3 nucleotides are TGTGCCAGCAGAGAGGGGCCTGGGACTAGCTCCAATGAGCAGTTCTTC.

This clonotype was counted at least ten times. The chain recombines TRBV7-2 with TRBJ1-2, with D perhaps TRBD1 (6 bases). The germline V gene has CDR1 SGHTA and CDR2 FQGNSA. This CDR3 has 13 residues. V was shortened by 5 bases and J by 7 bases, with 14 bases between the two germline ends. The CDR3 here is CASSDRLRGGYTF. DNA for the CDR3: TGTGCCAGCAGCGACAGGTTGAGGGGTGGCTACACCTTC.

This clonotype was picked up a small number of times. J is TRBJ2-7 and V is TRBV6-2 or TRBV6-3; no reliable D call. Between the trimmed V and J ends, which lost 2 bases and 0 bases, there was a span of 8 bases. CDR3 length: 14 amino acids. Germline CDR1 is MNHEY and CDR2 is SVGEGT. CDR3 sequence reads: CASSYGRNSYEQYF. The CDR3 nucleotides read TGTGCCAGCAGTTACGGGCGGAACTCCTACGAGCAGTACTTC.

The chain links TRBV11-1 to TRBJ2-1; 14 bases line up with TRBD2. The CDR3 runs 16 residues. Germline CDR1 and CDR2: SGHAT and FQDESV (reference sequence). V trimming: 3 bases; J trimming: 9 bases; junction bases outside the gene matches: 7. The CDR3 sequence is CASSLGLAGAGGEQFF. Written as DNA, the CDR3 is TGTGCCAGCAGCTTGGGACTAGCGGGGGCCGGAGGTGAGCAGTTCTTC.

Ten or more counts support this clonotype. V is TRBV20-1 and J is TRBJ2-1; D is perhaps TRBD2 (5 bases). The CDR3 totals 14 residues. Germline lookup yields CDR1 DFQATT and CDR2 SNEGSKA (reference sequence). Deletions cut 1 base from V and 2 bases from J, with 9 bases between. The CDR3 protein is CSARGEGPYNEQFF. DNA of the CDR3: TGCAGTGCTAGAGGAGAGGGCCCCTACAATGAGCAGTTCTTC.

The table lists this clonotype with many counts. V usage is TRBV20-1 and J usage is TRBJ2-7, with 8 bases matching TRBD2. The CDR3 has 13 residues. The V segment lost 5 bases and the J segment 7 bases; nucleotides outside the gene matches: 10. Germline assignment: CDR1 DFQATT and CDR2 SNEGSKA (reference sequence). The CDR3 region is CSARLGSGREQYF. CDR3 DNA sequence: TGCAGTGCTCGATTGGGCAGCGGGAGAGAGCAGTACTTC.

Ten or more counts support this clonotype. This sequence joins TRBV4-3 and TRBJ2-1, with TRBD2 identical over 9 bases. The germline V gene has CDR1 LGHNA and CDR2 YSLEER. The V segment lost 4 bases and the J segment 5 bases; nucleotides outside the gene matches: 12. The CDR3 extends over 17 amino acids. For the CDR3, the DNA is TGCGCCAGCAGCCGAGGGGTGGCGGGGGGGCTGCACAATGAGCAGTTCTTC. Amino acid sequence: CASSRGVAGGLHNEQFF.

This clonotype was seen only a few times. V gene TRBV7-3 combines with J gene TRBJ2-2; D ambiguous. Germline CDR1 reads SGHTA; CDR2 reads FQGTGA. The CDR3 contains 13 residues. The ends were cut back, 1 base at V and 3 bases at J, with 3 bases in the middle. The CDR3 here is CASSLSHTGELFF. In DNA, the CDR3 is TGTGCCAGCAGCTTAAGTCACACCGGGGAGCTGTTTTTT.

This clonotype has a count of ten or more. This chain connects TRBV10-3 to TRBJ2-2; D is undetermined. There are 14 residues in the CDR3. Germline-derived CDR1 and CDR2 are ENHRY and SYGVKD. V shed 4 bases and J shed 3 bases, with 9 bases lying between them. CDR3 DNA: TGTGCCATCAGTGGAAGAAGTGACACCGGGGAGCTGTTTTTT. This translates into CAISGRSDTGELFF.

The J gene is TRBJ1-4, the V gene TRBV29-1; the D gene is possibly TRBD1 (5 bases). Germline V lookup: CDR1 SQVTM, CDR2 ANQGSEA. This CDR3 contains 11 residues. The germline V and J ends were trimmed by 4 bases and 10 bases, with 10 bases remaining between them. The CDR3 reads CSVGDLGKLFF. Here the CDR3 DNA reads TGCAGCGTTGGGGACTTGGGAAAACTGTTTTTT.

There are many counts of this clonotype. The rearrangement links TRBV7-9 to TRBJ2-7; D is undetermined. Germline assignment: CDR1 SEHNR and CDR2 FQNEAQ (reference sequence). Deletions cut 1 base from V and 3 bases from J, with 13 bases between. This CDR3 is built from 15 residues. CDR3 DNA sequence: TGTGCCAGCAGCTTAGGCCCCTTGGGTGGCTACGAGCAGTACTTC. Protein sequence: CASSLGPLGGYEQYF.

This clonotype was recorded a few times. CDR3 region: CASSQERGYTDTQYF. The DNA for the CDR3 is TGCGCCAGCAGCCAAGAAAGAGGCTACACAGATACGCAGTATTTT. This chain connects TRBV4-3 to TRBJ2-3, with no clear D. The CDR3 is 15 residues long. V lost 0 bases to trimming and J lost 2 bases, with 9 bases between them. CDR1 is LGHNA and CDR2 is YSLEER in the germline V gene.

This clonotype was found many times. Written as DNA, the CDR3 is TGCAGCGTTGAACCTACGCCGGTTTACCAAGAGACCCAGTACTTC. It translates to CSVEPTPVYQETQYF. The gene calls are TRBV29-1 and TRBJ2-5, with no clear D. The CDR3 has 15 amino acids. From germline, CDR1 is SQVTM and CDR2 ANQGSEA. V gave up 2 bases and J gave up 0 bases, with 13 bases separating them.

This clonotype was found many times. The V gene is TRBV6-2 or TRBV6-3, the J gene TRBJ2-7; 9 bases are shared with TRBD2. Germline assignment: CDR1 MNHEY and CDR2 SVGEGT. Trimming at V came to 5 bases and at J to 1 base, leaving 3 bases not matched to a gene. The CDR3 runs to 14 residues. The CDR3 DNA sequence: TGTGCCAGCAGTATTAGCGGGAGATCCTACGAGCAGTACTTC. Encoded protein: CASSISGRSYEQYF.

This clonotype was recorded many times. The CDR3 nucleotides read TGTGCCAGCAGCCCCGGAGGGCACAATGAGCAGTTCTTC. Amino acid sequence: CASSPGGHNEQFF. The genes are TRBV7-9 and TRBJ2-1; a possible D gene is TRBD2 (6 bases). V lost 5 bases to trimming and J lost 5 bases, with 10 bases between them. Germline V gene sequence: CDR1 SEHNR, CDR2 FQNEAQ (reference sequence). The CDR3 is made up of 13 amino acids.

Concerning this clonotype: This may arise from a read error, as a much more abundant clone is one base away. This rearrangement joins TRBV7-2 to TRBJ2-1; 8 bases agree with TRBD2. V gave up 1 base and J gave up 6 bases; unmatched junction bases: 5. The CDR3 spans 15 residues. CDR1 and CDR2 from the germline V gene are SGHTA and FQGNSA. The CDR3: CASSLGGTRSNEQFF. The CDR3 DNA reads TGTGCCAGCAGCTTAGGCGGGACTAGATCCAATGAGCAGTTCTTC.

This clonotype was observed at least ten times. The J gene is TRBJ1-5, the V gene TRBV12-3 or TRBV12-4; D is uncertain. The CDR3 is made up of 15 amino acids. V was clipped by 5 bases and J by 0 bases, with 11 bases between them. The CDR3 nucleotides are TGTGCCAGCAGTCCGGACGGAGATAGCAATCAGCCCCAGCATTTT. It encodes CASSPDGDSNQPQHF.

The rearrangement links TRBV20-1 to TRBJ1-1; D is undetermined. V was cut by 3 bases and J by 3 bases, with 5 bases left in between. Germline V gene data show CDR1 as DFQATT and CDR2 as SNEGSKA (reference sequence). This CDR3 has 11 residues. The chain's CDR3 is CSASFHTEAFF. Written as DNA, the CDR3 is TGCAGTGCTAGTTTTCACACTGAAGCTTTCTTT.

Worth noting for this clonotype: A much larger clone differs by one base, so this may be a read error. The chain couples TRBV12-3 or TRBV12-4 to TRBJ1-5; TRBD1 matches 8 bases. The V and J ends lost 0 bases and 4 bases, in that order; junction bases with no gene match: 5. CDR3 length: 16 residues. The CDR3 DNA reads as TGTGCCAGCAGTTTAGCGGCGACAGGGGAGAATCAGCCCCAGCATTTT. Translation gives CASSLAATGENQPQHF.

In its sample, this clonotype was seen many times. The V gene is TRBV3-1, the J gene TRBJ2-2, with 8 bases aligning to TRBD1. Germline CDR1 reads LGHDT; CDR2 reads YNNKEL (reference sequence). This CDR3 contains 14 residues. Losses at the gene ends were 4 bases for V and 8 bases for J; bases not matched to a gene: 6. The CDR3 is CASSPRTGSGELFF. CDR3 bases: TGTGCCAGCAGCCCTCGGACAGGGTCAGGGGAGCTGTTTTTT.

Many counts were recorded for this clonotype. The chain has TRBV6-2 or TRBV6-3 and TRBJ2-1, with D perhaps matching TRBD1 (7 bases). V was clipped by 0 bases and J by 12 bases, with 21 bases between them. The CDR3 sequence is 16 residues long. CDR1 and CDR2 (germline): MNHEY, SVGEGT. CDR3: CASSYSRGRGSVRQFF. The CDR3 DNA sequence: TGTGCCAGCAGTTACTCGAGGGGGCGGGGATCGGTTCGGCAGTTCTTC.

This clonotype was counted ten times or more. The chain carries TRBV18 and TRBJ2-7; D tentatively reads TRBD1 or TRBD2 (5 bases each). V was cut by 2 bases and J by 4 bases, with 15 bases left in between. Germline CDR1 KGHSH, CDR2 LQKENI. The length of the CDR3 is 15 residues. CDR3 protein: CASSPGAGPGYEQYF. As DNA, the CDR3 is TGTGCCAGCTCACCAGGGGCAGGGCCGGGGTACGAGCAGTACTTC.

This clonotype was detected many times. This chain uses TRBV7-2 with TRBJ1-2; 8 positions match TRBD1. V dropped 5 bases and J dropped 4; count of bases not matched to a gene: 12. This CDR3 is 16 amino acids long. Germline loops: CDR1 SGHTA, CDR2 FQGNSA. The CDR3 nucleotides read TGTGCCAGCAGCACCCAACGACAGGGGACCATCTATGGCTACACCTTC. Amino acids: CASSTQRQGTIYGYTF.

This clonotype showed up many times. The chain carries TRBV5-6 and TRBJ1-1; D is unresolved. V was shortened by 0 bases and J by 0 bases, with 12 bases between the two germline ends. The CDR3 is 16 amino acids. CDR1 and CDR2 from the germline V gene are SGHDT and YYEEEE. The CDR3 region has the DNA TGTGCCAGCAGCTTGGTTTCAGGCGCGTTGAACACTGAAGCTTTCTTT. It translates to CASSLVSGALNTEAFF.

This clonotype was recorded at least ten times. The gene calls are TRBV9 and TRBJ2-7; 8 positions match TRBD1. The trim removed 0 bases at V and 4 bases at J, leaving 6 bases unmatched. In germline, CDR1 is SGDLS, CDR2 YYNGEE. This CDR3 is 15 amino acids long. CDR3 sequence (DNA): TGTGCCAGCAGCGTAGCGGGGGACAGGAGGTACGAGCAGTACTTC. Residues: CASSVAGDRRYEQYF.

Many counts were recorded for this clonotype. The rearrangement uses TRBV5-5 and TRBJ2-7; D uncertain. Germline CDR1 and CDR2: SGHKS and YYEKEE (reference sequence). The CDR3 length is 14 residues. V was pared by 1 base and J by 2 bases, with 10 bases between. The CDR3 region is CASSLQAQTYEQYF. CDR3 DNA: TGTGCCAGCAGCTTGCAGGCGCAAACCTACGAGCAGTACTTC.

This clonotype was detected ten times or more. V is TRBV11-2 and J is TRBJ2-1, with 14 bases lining up with TRBD2. Germline V gene sequence: CDR1 SGHAT, CDR2 FQNNGV. The CDR3 length is 21 residues. V was clipped by 1 base and J by 0 bases; unmatched bases: 11. The CDR3 loop is CASSLGPGLAGDSGSYNEQFF. The CDR3 nucleotides are TGTGCCAGCAGCTTAGGACCGGGACTAGCGGGAGACTCGGGCTCCTACAATGAGCAGTTCTTC. Full variable domain (rest looked up from reference TRBV11-2 and TRBJ2-1): EAGVAQSPRYKIIEKRQSVAFWCNPISGHATLYWYQQILGQGPKLLIQFQNNGVVDDSQLPKDRFSAERLKGVDSTLKIQPAKLEDSAVYLCASSLGPGLAGDSGSYNEQFFGPGTRLTVL.

Ten or more counts support this clonotype. This chain links TRBV13 with TRBJ2-5; 9 bases agree with TRBD2. Germline assignment: CDR1 PRHDT and CDR2 FYEKMQ (reference sequence). There are 16 residues in the CDR3. The J segment lost 5 bases and the V segment lost 1 base, leaving 8 bases of the junction unmatched. This CDR3 is CASSLESRGGLETQYF. As DNA, the CDR3 is TGTGCCAGCAGCTTAGAGTCGCGGGGGGGTTTGGAGACCCAGTACTTC.

V usage is TRBV29-1 and J usage is TRBJ2-3; no firm D call. The CDR3 sequence is 14 residues long. Germline CDR1 and CDR2: SQVTM and ANQGSEA. The V gene lost 5 bases and the J gene lost 0 bases, with 12 bases spanning the gap. The CDR3 DNA reads TGCAGCGTTATGCGGTCGTCGAGCACAGATACGCAGTATTTT. It yields the protein CSVMRSSSTDTQYF.